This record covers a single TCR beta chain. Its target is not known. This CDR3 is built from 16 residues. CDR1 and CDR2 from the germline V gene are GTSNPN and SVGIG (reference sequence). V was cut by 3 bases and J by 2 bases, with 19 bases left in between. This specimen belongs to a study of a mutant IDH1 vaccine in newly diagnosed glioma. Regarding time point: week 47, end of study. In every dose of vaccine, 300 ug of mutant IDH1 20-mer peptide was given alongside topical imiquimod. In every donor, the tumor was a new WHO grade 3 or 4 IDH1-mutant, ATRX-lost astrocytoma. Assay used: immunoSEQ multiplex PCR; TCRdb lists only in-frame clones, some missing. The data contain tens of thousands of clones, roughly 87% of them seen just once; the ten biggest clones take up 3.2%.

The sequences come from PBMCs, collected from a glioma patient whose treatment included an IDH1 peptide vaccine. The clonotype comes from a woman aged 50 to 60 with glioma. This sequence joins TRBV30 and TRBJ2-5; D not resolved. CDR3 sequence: CAWRMGLLSTQETQYF. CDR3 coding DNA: TGTGCCTGGAGAATGGGGTTACTAAGCACACAAGAGACCCAGTACTTC.